This is a list of T cell receptor beta chains from one sample in a study of blood T cell repertoires in COVID-19. Only in-frame clones appear in the TCRdb table, and some are missing; sequencing was by immunoSEQ multiplex PCR. The sample shows around 200,000 clones, more than 80% of them seen only once. Sequencing used PBMCs or T cells enriched from blood (not recorded which). The receptor source for this set is a man aged 40-55 years who had recovered from COVID-19. Both conserved end residues are part of each CDR3. Fields, in order: J gene, clone size, D gene, V gene, CDR3 DNA, CDR3 protein. D genes are given only for firm matches. Some rows have no size entry. The others give once, few or many, or a class for an expanded clone.

J: TRBJ1-5
size: NA
D: NA
V: TRBV19
DNA: TGTGCCAGTAGTATTTATCAGGGTATGAATCAGCCCCAGCATTTT
CDR3: CASSIYQGMNQPQHF

J: TRBJ1-5
size: NA
D: NA
V: TRBV4-1
DNA: TGCGCCAGCAGCCACCGGGGGGAGGGGCTCAATCAGCCCCAGCATTTT
CDR3: CASSHRGEGLNQPQHF

J: TRBJ2-1
size: NA
D: TRBD2
V: TRBV7-9
DNA: TGTGCCAGCAGCAAGCGGCTAGCGGGCGATGAGCAGTTCTTC
CDR3: CASSKRLAGDEQFF

J: TRBJ1-5
size: NA
D: NA
V: TRBV24-1
DNA: TGTGCCACCAGTGATTTTACCAGCGGTCAGCCCCAGCATTTT
CDR3: CATSDFTSGQPQHF

J: TRBJ1-1
size: NA
D: NA
V: TRBV5-1
DNA: TGCGCCAGCAGCTTTCTCCGCGACACTGAAGCTTTCTTT
CDR3: CASSFLRDTEAFF

J: TRBJ2-7
size: NA
D: NA
V: TRBV2
DNA: TGTGCCAGCAGTGAAACGGCGGTGAACTACGAGCAGTACTTC
CDR3: CASSETAVNYEQYF

J: TRBJ1-3
size: NA
D: NA
V: TRBV19
DNA: TGTGCCAGTAGTGACAGCCGAGTCTCTGGAAACACCATATATTTT
CDR3: CASSDSRVSGNTIYF

J: TRBJ2-7
size: NA
D: TRBD2
V: TRBV11-2
DNA: TGTGCCAGCAGCTCAGCGGGAGCGCCAACGTTATCCTACGAGCAGTACTTC
CDR3: CASSSAGAPTLSYEQYF

J: TRBJ2-7
size: once
D: NA
V: TRBV4-1
DNA: TGCGCCAGCAGCCAAGAAATACGAGCCTCCTACGAGCAGTACTTC
CDR3: CASSQEIRASYEQYF

J: TRBJ2-2
size: NA
D: TRBD2
V: TRBV2
DNA: TGTGCCAGCCGGGGTACTAGCGGGAGAGGAAATGCCGGGGAGCTGTTTTTT
CDR3: CASRGTSGRGNAGELFF

J: TRBJ1-5
size: NA
D: NA
V: TRBV7-8
DNA: TGTGCCAGCAGCCTCGGGACTATGGAACAGCCCCAGCATTTT
CDR3: CASSLGTMEQPQHF

J: TRBJ2-2
size: few
D: NA
V: TRBV13
DNA: TGTGCCAGCAGCTACGGCACCGGGGAGCTGTTTTTT
CDR3: CASSYGTGELFF

J: TRBJ1-1
size: NA
D: NA
V: TRBV9
DNA: TGTGCCAGCAGCGTAGATGGTTACTCCACTGAAGCTTTCTTT
CDR3: CASSVDGYSTEAFF

J: TRBJ2-4
size: NA
D: NA
V: TRBV19
DNA: TGTGCCAGTAGTACCCCACATTTAGCCCGCGGGGACATTCAGTACTTC
CDR3: CASSTPHLARGDIQYF

J: TRBJ2-1
size: NA
D: TRBD2
V: TRBV12-3/TRBV12-4
DNA: TGTGCCAGCAGCCGACTAGCGGACAATGAGCAGTTCTTC
CDR3: CASSRLADNEQFF

J: TRBJ2-5
size: NA
D: NA
V: TRBV18
DNA: TGTGCCAGCTCACTTTCATTGACGGGGCAAGAGACCCAGTACTTC
CDR3: CASSLSLTGQETQYF

J: TRBJ2-2
size: once
D: NA
V: TRBV6-5
DNA: TGTGCCAGCAGTCCTCTTGTTACCGGGGAGCTGTTTTTT
CDR3: CASSPLVTGELFF

J: TRBJ1-2
size: NA
D: TRBD1
V: TRBV19
DNA: TGTGCCAGTAGTATTCGGGGCCATGACAGGGTTAACTATGGCTACACCTTC
CDR3: CASSIRGHDRVNYGYTF

J: TRBJ1-2
size: NA
D: TRBD1
V: TRBV29-1
DNA: TGCAGCGTTGAAGCCTATAGGCAGGGGGCTGTTGGCTACACCTTC
CDR3: CSVEAYRQGAVGYTF

J: TRBJ2-1
size: NA
D: NA
V: TRBV24-1
DNA: TGTGCCACCAGTGATTCGTCCAGGGGCCCCTACAATGAGCAGTTCTTC
CDR3: CATSDSSRGPYNEQFF

J: TRBJ1-6
size: NA
D: NA
V: TRBV24-1
DNA: TGTGCCACCAGTGACCCGTATAATTCACCCCTCCACTTT
CDR3: CATSDPYNSPLHF

J: TRBJ2-5
size: many
D: NA
V: TRBV29-1
DNA: TGCAGCGTTGAAGGGGTAGCGGATCAAGAGACCCAGTACTTC
CDR3: CSVEGVADQETQYF

J: TRBJ2-3
size: NA
D: NA
V: TRBV7-3
DNA: TGTGCCAGTAGCTTAACGGTGGCCAGCACAGATACGCAGTATTTT
CDR3: CASSLTVASTDTQYF

J: TRBJ2-2
size: NA
D: TRBD1
V: TRBV30
DNA: TGTGCCTGGAGTGACCGACAGGGGGCGCCCGGGGAGCTGTTTTTT
CDR3: CAWSDRQGAPGELFF

J: TRBJ2-1
size: NA
D: TRBD2
V: TRBV24-1
DNA: TGTGCCACCGCCCCTAGCGGGGGGGCCTCTAATGAGCAGTTCTTC
CDR3: CATAPSGGASNEQFF

J: TRBJ1-1
size: NA
D: TRBD1
V: TRBV14
DNA: TGTGCCAGCAGCCCTCTCGGACAGGGAATGAACACTGAAGCTTTCTTT
CDR3: CASSPLGQGMNTEAFF

J: TRBJ1-6
size: NA
D: NA
V: TRBV5-6
DNA: TGTGCCAGCAGCTTGGGTCTCCACCAGGCCCTCCACTTT
CDR3: CASSLGLHQALHF

J: TRBJ1-2
size: NA
D: NA
V: TRBV2
DNA: TGTGCCAGCAGTGCAGGGGCTGACTATGGCTACACCTTC
CDR3: CASSAGADYGYTF

J: TRBJ1-2
size: NA
D: TRBD1
V: TRBV24-1
DNA: TGTGCCACCACGATGACAGGGGCCTCCCACACCTTC
CDR3: CATTMTGASHTF